The present entry profiles one TCR beta chain with its context. Its specificity is unknown. The sample belongs to a study of T-cell reconstitution after alpha-beta-depleted transplantation in children. Study-wide findings and caveats: By about two months after transplant, alpha-beta T cells reportedly arose from several hundred graft clones that had expanded.

As it was prepared, the TCRbeta library received unique molecular identifiers. Via MiXCR, TCRdb re-called the PCR reads, giving one row per CDR3 protein. The sample records a few hundred thousand distinct CDR3 sequences, 25% to 30% being singletons. Germline lookup yields CDR1 SNHLY and CDR2 FYNNEI. The CDR3 runs 14 residues. V lost 2 bases, J lost 5 bases, and 9 bases lay in between. The TCR originated in a boy in the first two years of life with Wiskott-Aldrich syndrome, due to receive a stem cell transplant. The material was PBMCs, obtained before TCRalphabeta/CD19-depleted stem cell transplant. The chain links TRBV2 to TRBJ2-2; TRBD2 might be the D (5 bases). The CDR3 DNA reads as TGTGCCAGCAGTGAATGGACTGATACCGGGGAGCTGTTTTTT. Protein product: CASSEWTDTGELFF.